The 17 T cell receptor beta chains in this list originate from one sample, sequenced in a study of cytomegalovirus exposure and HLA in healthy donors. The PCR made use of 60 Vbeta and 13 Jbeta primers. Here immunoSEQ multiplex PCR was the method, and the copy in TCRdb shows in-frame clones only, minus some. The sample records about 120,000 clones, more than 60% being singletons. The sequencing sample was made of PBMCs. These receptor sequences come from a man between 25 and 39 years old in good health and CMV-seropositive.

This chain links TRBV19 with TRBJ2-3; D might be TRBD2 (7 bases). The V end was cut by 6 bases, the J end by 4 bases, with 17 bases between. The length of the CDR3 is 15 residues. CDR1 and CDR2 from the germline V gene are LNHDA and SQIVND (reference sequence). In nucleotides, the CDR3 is TGTGCCAGTAGATGGGAAGGGGGGGCAGCAGATACGCAGTATTTT. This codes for CASRWEGGAADTQYF.

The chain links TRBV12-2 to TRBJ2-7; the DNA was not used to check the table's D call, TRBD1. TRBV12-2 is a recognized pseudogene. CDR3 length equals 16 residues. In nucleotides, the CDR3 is TGTGCAAGTCGCTTAGAGGCAGGGGCTACGGACTACGAGCAGTACTTC. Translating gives CASRLEAGATDYEQYF.

The CDR3 sequence: CASSNPPGQETQYF. The DNA for the CDR3 is TGTGCCAGTAGTAACCCACCAGGCCAAGAGACCCAGTACTTC. V usage is TRBV19 and J usage is TRBJ2-5; D is ambiguous. The germline V and J ends were trimmed by 4 bases and 1 base, with 10 bases remaining between them. The germline V gene encodes CDR1 LNHDA and CDR2 SQIVND (reference sequence). This CDR3 spans 14 amino acids.

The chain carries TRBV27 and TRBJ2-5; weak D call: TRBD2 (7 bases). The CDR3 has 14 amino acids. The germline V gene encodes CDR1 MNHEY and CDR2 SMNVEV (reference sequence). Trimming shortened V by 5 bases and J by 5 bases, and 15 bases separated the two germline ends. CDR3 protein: CASSTRGADETQYF. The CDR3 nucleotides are TGTGCCAGCAGTACCCGGGGGGCCGATGAGACCCAGTACTTC.

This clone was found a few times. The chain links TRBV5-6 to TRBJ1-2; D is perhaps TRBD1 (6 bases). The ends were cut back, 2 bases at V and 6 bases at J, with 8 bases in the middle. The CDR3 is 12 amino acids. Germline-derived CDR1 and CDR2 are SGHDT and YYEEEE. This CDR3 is CASSLQGDGYTF. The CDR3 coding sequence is TGTGCCAGCAGCTTACAGGGAGATGGCTACACCTTC.

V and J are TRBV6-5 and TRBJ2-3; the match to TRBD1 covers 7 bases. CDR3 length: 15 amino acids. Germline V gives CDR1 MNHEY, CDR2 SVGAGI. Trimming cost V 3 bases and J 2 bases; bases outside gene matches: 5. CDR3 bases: TGTGCCAGCAGTTATCGGGACAGACTCACAGATACGCAGTATTTT. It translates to CASSYRDRLTDTQYF.

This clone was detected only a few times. The CDR3 spells CASSGASGPSTDTQYF. The CDR3 DNA reads as TGTGCCAGCTCAGGGGCTAGCGGGCCGAGCACAGATACGCAGTATTTT. The chain employs TRBV18 and TRBJ2-3; 8 bases are shared with TRBD2. Trimming cost V 5 bases and J 0 bases; bases outside gene matches: 7. The CDR3 has 16 amino acids. CDR1 is KGHSH, CDR2 LQKENI, per germline.

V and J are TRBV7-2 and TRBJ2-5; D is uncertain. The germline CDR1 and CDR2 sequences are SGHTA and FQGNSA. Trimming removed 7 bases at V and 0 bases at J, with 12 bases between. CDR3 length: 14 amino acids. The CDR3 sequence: CASTLTSDQETQYF. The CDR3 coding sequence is TGTGCCAGCACCCTAACTTCGGACCAAGAGACCCAGTACTTC.

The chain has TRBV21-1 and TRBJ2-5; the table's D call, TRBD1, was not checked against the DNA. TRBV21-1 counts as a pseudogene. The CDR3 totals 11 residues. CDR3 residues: CASSTRETQYF. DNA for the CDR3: TGTGCCAGCAGCACCAGGGAGACCCAGTACTTC.

CDR3 nucleotide sequence: TGTGCCTGGAGTCGTGGCAACACCGGGGAGCTGTTTTTT. The encoded protein is CAWSRGNTGELFF. The V call is TRBV30, the J call TRBJ2-2; D gene uncertain. CDR1 and CDR2 from the germline V gene are GTSNPN and SVGIG (reference sequence). V lost 2 bases, J lost 2 bases, and 6 bases lay in between. The CDR3 has 13 amino acids.

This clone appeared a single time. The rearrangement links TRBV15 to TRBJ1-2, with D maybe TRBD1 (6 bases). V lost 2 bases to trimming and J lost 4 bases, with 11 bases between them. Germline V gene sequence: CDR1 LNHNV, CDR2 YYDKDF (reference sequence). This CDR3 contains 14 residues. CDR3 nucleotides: TGTGCCACCAGCAGACAAACAGGGTCCTATGGCTACACCTTC. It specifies CATSRQTGSYGYTF.

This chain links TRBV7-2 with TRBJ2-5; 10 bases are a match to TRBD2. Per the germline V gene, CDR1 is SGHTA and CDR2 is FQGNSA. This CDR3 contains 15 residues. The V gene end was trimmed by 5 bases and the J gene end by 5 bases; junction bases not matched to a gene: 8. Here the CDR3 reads CASSKERGGRETQYF. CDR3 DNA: TGTGCCAGCAGCAAAGAGCGGGGGGGCCGGGAGACCCAGTACTTC.

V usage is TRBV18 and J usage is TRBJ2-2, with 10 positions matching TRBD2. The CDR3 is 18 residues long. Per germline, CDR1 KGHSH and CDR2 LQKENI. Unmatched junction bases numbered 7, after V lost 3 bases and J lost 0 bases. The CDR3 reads CASSPFSGGRTNTGELFF. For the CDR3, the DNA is TGTGCCAGCTCACCCTTTAGCGGGGGGCGTACGAACACCGGGGAGCTGTTTTTT.

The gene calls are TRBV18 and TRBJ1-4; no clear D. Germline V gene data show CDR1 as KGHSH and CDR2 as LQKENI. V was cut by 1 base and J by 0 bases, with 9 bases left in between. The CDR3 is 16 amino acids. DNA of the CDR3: TGTGCCAGCTCACCACTCCCGGGGACAACTAATGAAAAACTGTTTTTT. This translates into CASSPLPGTTNEKLFF.

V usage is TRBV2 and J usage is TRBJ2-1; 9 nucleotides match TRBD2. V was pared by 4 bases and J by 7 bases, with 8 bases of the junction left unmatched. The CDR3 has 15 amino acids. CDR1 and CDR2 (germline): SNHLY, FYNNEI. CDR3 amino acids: CASSGGRGGQNEQFF. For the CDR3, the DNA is TGTGCCAGCAGTGGTGGGCGGGGGGGCCAGAATGAGCAGTTCTTC.

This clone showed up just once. The CDR3 bases are TGTGCCAGCAGCTTGGGATACAGGGGGACTTATTACGAGCAGTACTTC. This gives the protein CASSLGYRGTYYEQYF. The chain has TRBV5-5 and TRBJ2-7, with 8 nucleotides matching TRBD1. The CDR3 has 16 amino acids. J was trimmed by 4 bases and V by 0 bases; bases with no gene match: 9. The germline gives CDR1 SGHKS, CDR2 YYEKEE (reference sequence).

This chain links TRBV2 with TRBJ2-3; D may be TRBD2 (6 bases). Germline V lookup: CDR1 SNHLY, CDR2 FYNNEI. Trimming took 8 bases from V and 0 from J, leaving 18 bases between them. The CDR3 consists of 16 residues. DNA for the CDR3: TGTGCCAGCTCGGCAGGACCGGGGACTAGCACAGATACGCAGTATTTT. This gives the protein CASSAGPGTSTDTQYF. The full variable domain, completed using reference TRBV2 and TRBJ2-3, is EPEVTQTPSHQVTQMGQEVILRCVPISNHLYFYWYRQILGQKVEFLVSFYNNEISEKSEIFDDQFSVERPDGSNFTLKIRSTKLEDSAMYFCASSAGPGTSTDTQYFGPGTRLTVL.